This T cell receptor (beta chain) derives from a study of blood T cell repertoires in COVID-19. The germline V gene has CDR1 SGHRS and CDR2 YFSETQ. V lost 5 bases, J lost 7 bases, and 9 bases stayed unmatched. This CDR3 contains 15 residues. In the source study's methods: Researchers report that nucleated cell counts were estimated from reference gene primer amplification. Data came from immunoSEQ multiplex PCR; TCRdb stores just in-frame clones and leaves some out. Clone size and the V and J calls come from that table; the DNA yielded D and trimming. The table includes tens of thousands of clones, around 76% detected once.

The sequenced sample consisted of peripheral blood. The chain uses TRBV5-1 and TRBJ1-4; TRBD1 aligns across 9 bases. This clonotype was obtained from an elderly woman with active or convalescent COVID-19. The CDR3 coding sequence is TGCGCCAGCAGTACAGGGGGCGCAGGAACTGAAAAACTGTTTTTT. Protein sequence: CASSTGGAGTEKLFF.